This TCR beta chain derives from a study of cytomegalovirus exposure and HLA in healthy donors. Whole-study findings and limits: The authors later found most CMV-associated TCR beta chains appeared HLA-restricted. There were approximately 150 TCR beta chains listed as cytomegalovirus-associated. A few V segments could not be told apart, such as TRBV6-2 and TRBV6-3, and were left out. Testing in vitro showed a few CMV-associated chains specific for CMV antigens.

The PCR ran on 60 Vbeta and 13 Jbeta primers. Produced via immunoSEQ multiplex PCR; TCRdb's table is partial and in-frame only. The sample has more than 90,000 clones; roughly 74% are singletons. Notes on this clone: Its antigen remains unknown.

CDR1 is SGHRS and CDR2 is YFSETQ in the germline V gene. The J segment lost 5 bases and the V segment lost 0 bases, leaving 3 bases of the junction unmatched. The CDR3 totals 15 residues. The J gene is TRBJ1-4, the V gene TRBV5-1, with TRBD1 identical over 8 bases. The sequencing input was PBMCs. This receptor was obtained from a woman between 40 and 50 years old in good health and CMV-seronegative. The CDR3, as DNA: TGCGCCAGCAGCTTGGCGGGACAGGAAAATGAAAAACTGTTTTTT. Its protein product is CASSLAGQENEKLFF.